Listed below are T cell receptor beta chains from one sample, sequenced in a study of CD8 T cells in ankylosing spondylitis. TCRdb independently ran MiXCR on the 5' RACE reads; one entry per CDR3 protein. The profile shows about 840,000 distinct CDR3 sequences, about an eighth of them singletons. The sample comprised blood, either unsorted or a sorted T cell fraction (not recorded which). These receptors were obtained from a male donor with ankylosing spondylitis. CDR3s include the opening cysteine and the closing phenylalanine or tryptophan. D genes are given only for firm matches. A clone size is listed for some rows: how often the clone was seen (once, few, many), or a class if it is expanded.

CDR3 length,J gene,D gene,V gene,clone size,CDR3 DNA,CDR3 protein
14,TRBJ1-5,.,TRBV20-1,.,TGCAGTGCTAGTATAGGCGGGGTTGATCAGCCCCAGCATTTT,CSASIGGVDQPQHF
13,TRBJ1-6,.,TRBV7-3,few,TGTGCCAGCAGCCCTCATGGGAATTCACCCCTCCACTTT,CASSPHGNSPLHF
12,TRBJ1-2,.,TRBV7-2,many,TGTGCCAGCAGCTTGGCCAGCTATGGCTACACCTTC,CASSLASYGYTF
16,TRBJ2-5,.,TRBV9,.,TGTGTCAGCAGCTTAGGGCCGGGAGCCTCCCGGGAGACCCAGTACTTC,CVSSLGPGASRETQYF
14,TRBJ1-4,.,TRBV20-1,.,TGCAGTGCTAGAGGATATTACGCGGATGAAAAACTGTTTTTT,CSARGYYADEKLFF
15,TRBJ2-3,.,TRBV9,few,TGTGCCAGCAGCGTAGATCTAGCCCACACAGATACGCAGTATTTT,CASSVDLAHTDTQYF
16,TRBJ1-1,.,TRBV11-1,.,TGTGCCAGCAGCTTTGGAACCGGCCCCGCAGGCACTGAAGCTTTCTTT,CASSFGTGPAGTEAFF
16,TRBJ2-3,.,TRBV4-1,.,TGCGCCAGCAGCCAAGATCTGGCGGGGAGCACAGATACGCAGTATTTT,CASSQDLAGSTDTQYF
13,TRBJ1-3,.,TRBV4-3,few,TGCGCCAGCAGCCAAGAAGGGGGAAACACCATATATTTT,CASSQEGGNTIYF
13,TRBJ2-1,.,TRBV5-1,few,TGCGCCAGCAGCTTGGCCGGGGTCGGTGAGCAGTTCTTC,CASSLAGVGEQFF
13,TRBJ1-1,.,TRBV11-2,few,TGTGCCAGCAGCTTAGATGGGGCCGGTGAAGCTTTCTTT,CASSLDGAGEAFF
12,TRBJ1-1,.,TRBV20-1,few,TGCAGCGTCAAACACTGGGGCCCTGAAGCTTTCTTT,CSVKHWGPEAFF
12,TRBJ2-2,.,TRBV20-1,few,TGCAGTGCTAGTAGGTTCGGCGGGGAGCTGTTTTTT,CSASRFGGELFF
15,TRBJ2-3,TRBD1,TRBV20-1,.,TGCAGTGCTAGAGATCCCAGGGGGCCCACAGATACGCAGTATTTT,CSARDPRGPTDTQYF
14,TRBJ2-7,.,TRBV7-9,.,TGTGCCAGCAACCCCAGGGGTATCACCTACGAGCAGTACTTC,CASNPRGITYEQYF
17,TRBJ2-6,TRBD1,TRBV12-3/TRBV12-4,.,TGTGCCAGCAGGAGACGACAGGGCAGCTCTGGGGCCAACGTCCTGACTTTC,CASRRRQGSSGANVLTF
14,TRBJ2-5,.,TRBV25-1,few,TGTGCCAGCAGTGAATATAGGGATTTCGGCACCCAGTACTTC,CASSEYRDFGTQYF
15,TRBJ2-5,.,TRBV7-9,.,TGTGCCAGCAGAGCATTGGTGGGAGTGATGAAGACCCAGTACTTC,CASRALVGVMKTQYF
11,TRBJ1-1,.,TRBV20-1,many,TGCAGTGCTAGCGGGAGGTCCGGAGCTTTCTTT,CSASGRSGAFF
15,TRBJ2-2,TRBD1,TRBV7-8,.,TGTGCCAGCAGCCGGGACAGGGTCCGCACCGGGGAGCTGTTTTTT,CASSRDRVRTGELFF
13,TRBJ2-7,.,TRBV20-1,few,TGCAGTGCAAGAGAGGCTAGGTCCTACGAGCAGTACTTC,CSAREARSYEQYF
11,TRBJ1-2,.,TRBV28,.,TGTGCCAGCAGCCCTATGTCTGGCTACACCTTC,CASSPMSGYTF
14,TRBJ2-7,.,TRBV29-1,many,TGCAGCGTTGAAAGCGCGCCAGGAGCCTACGAGCAGTACTTC,CSVESAPGAYEQYF
16,TRBJ2-3,.,TRBV20-1,few,TGCAGTGCTAGAGACCAGCTAGCTAGTAGCACAGATACGCAGTATTTT,CSARDQLASSTDTQYF
12,TRBJ1-2,TRBD1,TRBV7-2,.,TGTGCCAGCAGCGCCTCGACAGGGGTGGTCACCTTC,CASSASTGVVTF
15,TRBJ2-3,.,TRBV7-2,.,TGTGCCAGCAGCTTCACTTCGGCAGGGGCAGATACGCAGTATTTT,CASSFTSAGADTQYF
13,TRBJ2-7,.,TRBV3-1,.,TGTGCCAGCAGCCAAAGGACAAACTACGAGCAGTACTTC,CASSQRTNYEQYF
15,TRBJ2-1,.,TRBV6-4,.,TGTGCCAGCAGTGACGGGGTGAGCTCCTACAATGAGCAGTTCTTC,CASSDGVSSYNEQFF
14,TRBJ2-5,.,TRBV10-3,few,TGTGCCATCAGCTCAACTGGGCTTCTTAAGACCCAGTACTTC,CAISSTGLLKTQYF
16,TRBJ2-1,.,TRBV7-2,.,TGTGCCAGCAGCCCGAGCTCTGGGATGGGGGGGGGCGAGCAGTTCTTC,CASSPSSGMGGGEQFF
16,TRBJ2-3,TRBD2,TRBV4-3,few,TGCGCCAGCAGCCAAGGGTTTAGCGGGAGATCAGATACGCAGTATTTT,CASSQGFSGRSDTQYF
15,TRBJ2-7,TRBD1,TRBV15,.,TGTGCCACCAGCAGAGGCCGGGACAGGGGGTACGAGCAGTACTTC,CATSRGRDRGYEQYF
14,TRBJ1-5,.,TRBV6-1,once,TGTGCCAGCAGCTCAGACGGGGGGATTCAGCCCCAGCATTTT,CASSSDGGIQPQHF
13,TRBJ2-7,TRBD1,TRBV29-1,many,TGCAGCGTAACACCGGGACAGGGCTACGAGCAGTACTTC,CSVTPGQGYEQYF
14,TRBJ1-1,.,TRBV5-1,many,TGCGCCAGCAGCCTGCCGGGGCGGAACACTGAAGCTTTCTTT,CASSLPGRNTEAFF
15,TRBJ1-5,TRBD1,TRBV12-3/TRBV12-4,.,TGTGCCAGCGGAGTTACAGGGGGCGGACGGGAGCCCCAGCATTTT,CASGVTGGGREPQHF
16,TRBJ2-2,TRBD2,TRBV6-5,few,TGTGCCAGCAGTTACTCTAGCGGGCTTAACACCGGGGAGCTGTTTTTT,CASSYSSGLNTGELFF
15,TRBJ2-1,TRBD1,TRBV4-3,.,TGCGCCAGCAGCCAAAGCCGACAGGGGCACAATGAGCAGTTCTTC,CASSQSRQGHNEQFF
15,TRBJ2-3,TRBD2,TRBV7-2,.,TGTGCCAGCAGCTTCTTAGCGGGATTCACAGATACGCAGTATTTT,CASSFLAGFTDTQYF